This T cell receptor (beta chain) comes out of a study of cytomegalovirus exposure and HLA in healthy donors. General observations from the study: Earlier analysis looked at TCR beta V segments, and most were productive about 90% or about 30% of the time. Most observed TCR sequences were rare, whereas some public TCRs were detected in many donors.

Use of 60 Vbeta and 13 Jbeta primers characterized the PCR. The assay was immunoSEQ multiplex PCR, and TCRdb's table has in-frame clones only and misses some. This sample's clone table lists 90,000 to 130,000 clones. On this clone: Its antigen is as yet unknown.

This sequence originates from a man aged 25 to 45 in good health and CMV-seronegative. Sequenced: PBMCs.

Here the CDR3 reads CASIPGGQGRTEAFF. The CDR3 DNA reads as TGTGCCAGCATCCCAGGAGGGCAGGGCCGAACTGAAGCTTTCTTT. J is TRBJ1-1 and V is TRBV28; possible D gene TRBD1, 5 bases. Germline CDR1 MDHEN, CDR2 SYDVKM. The V end lost 7 bases, the J end lost 5 bases, and 20 bases lay between the germline ends. This CDR3 comprises 15 residues.